This T cell receptor beta chain derives from a study of monozygotic twins with inflammatory bowel disease. General study points: No detectable difference in repertoire similarity separated concordant from discordant twins, possibly as a result of limited power.

In eight separate reactions per sample, cDNA was generated. With the 5' RACE reads reprocessed, TCRdb shows one record per CDR3 protein and no DNA. Recorded for this sample: some 400,000 distinct CDR3 sequences. Turning to this clonotype: What it binds is unknown.

Germline lookup yields CDR1 SGHRS and CDR2 YFSETQ. The CDR3 is 14 amino acids. The rearrangement links TRBV5-1 to TRBJ1-1; TCRdb proposes TRBD1, but this gene call is untestable without DNA. The specimen was blood. This receptor was identified in a human donor with ulcerative colitis or Crohn's disease, or a healthy co-twin of an affected twin (not recorded which). The CDR3 here is CASSSQVWDTEAFF. The full variable domain, rest sourced from reference TRBV5-1 and TRBJ1-1, is KAGVTQTPRYLIKTRGQQVTLSCSPISGHRSVSWYQQTPGQGLQFLFEYFSETQRNKGNFPGRFSGRQFSNSRSEMNVSTLELGDSALYLCASSSQVWDTEAFFGQGTRLTVV.